The entry below describes one T cell receptor (beta chain). This entry is derived from a study of blood T cell repertoires in COVID-19. The CDR3 spans 15 residues. Germline V gene lookup returns CDR1 MDHEN and CDR2 SYDVKM. Between the trimmed V and J ends, which lost 5 bases and 6 bases, there was a span of 20 bases. Assay: immunoSEQ multiplex PCR; the TCRdb copy retains only in-frame clones and omits some. This table has about 280,000 clones, just under 90% appearing once. What was sequenced was PBMCs or T cells enriched from blood (not recorded which). This receptor was taken from a woman aged 60-70 years who had recovered from COVID-19. The chain has TRBV28 and TRBJ2-7; no clear D gene. CDR3 bases: TGTGCCAGCAGTCCACCGACAAGTACCTTTGGCGAGCAGTACTTC. This codes for CASSPPTSTFGEQYF.